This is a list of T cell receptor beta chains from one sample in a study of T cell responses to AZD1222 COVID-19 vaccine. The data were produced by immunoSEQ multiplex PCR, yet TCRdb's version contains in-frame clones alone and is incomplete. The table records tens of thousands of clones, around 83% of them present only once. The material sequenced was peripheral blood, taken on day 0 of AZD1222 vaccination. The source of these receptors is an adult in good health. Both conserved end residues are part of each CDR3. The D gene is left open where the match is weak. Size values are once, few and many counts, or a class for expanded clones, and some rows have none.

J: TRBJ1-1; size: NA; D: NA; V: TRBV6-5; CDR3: CASGLLGEAFF; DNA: TGTGCCAGCGGCCTCCTCGGAGAAGCTTTCTTT
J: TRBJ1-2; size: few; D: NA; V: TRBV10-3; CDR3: CAISGNYREAGYTF; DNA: TGTGCCATCAGTGGGAACTACAGGGAAGCTGGCTACACCTTC
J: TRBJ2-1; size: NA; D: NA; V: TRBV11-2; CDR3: CASSPPGRGWPFEQFF; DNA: TGTGCCAGCAGCCCCCCAGGCAGGGGATGGCCCTTCGAGCAGTTCTTC
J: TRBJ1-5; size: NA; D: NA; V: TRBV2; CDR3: CASRNRVRAGQPQHF; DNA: TGTGCCAGCAGAAACAGGGTTCGGGCGGGTCAGCCCCAGCATTTT
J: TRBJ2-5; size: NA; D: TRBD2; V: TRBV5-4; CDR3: CASSLGAGGLETQYF; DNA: TGTGCCAGCAGCTTGGGAGCGGGGGGACTGGAGACCCAGTACTTC
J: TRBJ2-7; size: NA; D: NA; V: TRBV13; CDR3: CASRLGSLGVGDEQYF; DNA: TGTGCCAGCAGACTAGGCTCTCTCGGGGTAGGCGACGAGCAGTACTTC
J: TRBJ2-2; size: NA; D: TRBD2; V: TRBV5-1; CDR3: CASSPGGGASTGELFF; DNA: TGCGCCAGCAGCCCCGGGGGAGGGGCGAGCACCGGGGAGCTGTTTTTT
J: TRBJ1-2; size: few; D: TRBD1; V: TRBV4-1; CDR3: CASSQEEGTGETGYTF; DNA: TGCGCCAGCAGCCAAGAAGAGGGGACAGGGGAGACTGGCTACACCTTC
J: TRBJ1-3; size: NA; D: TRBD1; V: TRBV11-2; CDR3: CASSSTQGQGAGNTIYF; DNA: TGTGCCAGCAGCTCCACCCAGGGACAGGGGGCAGGAAACACCATATATTTT
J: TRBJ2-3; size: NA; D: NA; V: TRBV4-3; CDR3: CASSSRIPDTQYF; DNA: TGCGCCAGCAGCTCTAGGATCCCAGATACGCAGTATTTT
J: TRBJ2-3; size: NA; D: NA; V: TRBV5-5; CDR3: CASSPRRGGNTDTQYF; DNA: TGTGCCAGCAGTCCCAGAAGGGGCGGGAACACAGATACGCAGTATTTT
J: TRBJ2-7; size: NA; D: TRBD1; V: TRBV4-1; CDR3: CASSPLLAGGRYEQYF; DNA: TGCGCCAGCAGCCCCCTTCTGGCAGGGGGCAGGTACGAGCAGTACTTC
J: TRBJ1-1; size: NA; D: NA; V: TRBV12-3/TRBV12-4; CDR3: CASSFGSKTEAFF; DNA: TGTGCCAGCAGTTTCGGCTCGAAGACTGAAGCTTTCTTT
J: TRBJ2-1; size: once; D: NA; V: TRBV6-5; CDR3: CASSYPNLAGGNEQFF; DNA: TGTGCCAGCAGTTACCCCAATTTGGCCGGGGGTAATGAGCAGTTCTTC
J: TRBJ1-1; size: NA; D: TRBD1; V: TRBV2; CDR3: CASSPRPGTGNTEAFF; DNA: TGTGCCAGCAGTCCACGTCCCGGGACAGGGAACACTGAAGCTTTCTTT
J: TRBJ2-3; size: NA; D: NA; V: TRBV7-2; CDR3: CASSFGVADTQYF; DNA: TGTGCCAGCAGCTTTGGCGTTGCAGATACGCAGTATTTT
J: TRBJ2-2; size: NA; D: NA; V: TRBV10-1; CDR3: CASRASNTGELFF; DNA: TGCGCCAGCAGAGCCTCGAACACCGGGGAGCTGTTTTTT
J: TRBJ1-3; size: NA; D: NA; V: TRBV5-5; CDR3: CASSPDRNSGNTIYF; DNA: TGTGCCAGCAGCCCCGACAGGAACTCTGGAAACACCATATATTTT
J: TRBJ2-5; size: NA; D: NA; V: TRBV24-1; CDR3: CATSDWTAQETQYF; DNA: TGTGCCACCAGTGACTGGACGGCCCAAGAGACCCAGTACTTC
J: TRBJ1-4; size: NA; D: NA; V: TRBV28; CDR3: CASSLGTGAVFF; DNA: NA
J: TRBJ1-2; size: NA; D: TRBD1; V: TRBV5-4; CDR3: CASSFQNFRQGRMGGYTF; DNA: TGTGCCAGCAGCTTCCAAAATTTTAGACAGGGGAGGATGGGAGGCTACACCTTC
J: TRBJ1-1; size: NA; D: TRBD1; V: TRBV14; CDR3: CASSRDSWYTEAFF; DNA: TGTGCCAGCAGCCGGGACAGCTGGTACACTGAAGCTTTCTTT
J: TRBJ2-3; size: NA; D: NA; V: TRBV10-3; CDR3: CAISVSATGTDTQYF; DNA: TGTGCCATCAGTGTGTCGGCAACAGGCACAGATACGCAGTATTTT
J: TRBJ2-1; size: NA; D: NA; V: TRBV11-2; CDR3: CASSLTAVEQFF; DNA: TGTGCCAGCAGCTTAACCGCGGTGGAGCAGTTCTTC
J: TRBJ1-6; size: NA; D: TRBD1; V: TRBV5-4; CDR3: CASSSKGQGANSPLHF; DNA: TGTGCCAGCAGCTCTAAAGGACAGGGGGCTAATTCACCCCTCCACTTT
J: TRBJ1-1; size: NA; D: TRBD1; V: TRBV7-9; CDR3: CASSSQGATEAFF; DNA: TGTGCCAGCAGTTCGCAGGGGGCGACTGAAGCTTTCTTT
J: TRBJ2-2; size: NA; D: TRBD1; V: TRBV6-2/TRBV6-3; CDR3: CASSYRGQRLTGELFF; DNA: TGTGCCAGCAGTTACCGGGGACAGAGACTCACCGGGGAGCTGTTTTTT
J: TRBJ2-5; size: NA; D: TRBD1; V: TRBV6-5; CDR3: CASSYPVTGGQETQYF; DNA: TGTGCCAGCAGTTACCCCGTGACAGGGGGTCAAGAGACCCAGTACTTC
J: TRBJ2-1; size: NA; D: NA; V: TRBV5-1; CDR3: CASSLGAESNEQFF; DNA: TGCGCCAGCAGCTTGGGGGCAGAAAGCAATGAGCAGTTCTTC
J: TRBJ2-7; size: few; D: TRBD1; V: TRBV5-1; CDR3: CASSLRQGHYEQYF; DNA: TGCGCCAGCAGCCTAAGACAGGGTCATTACGAGCAGTACTTC
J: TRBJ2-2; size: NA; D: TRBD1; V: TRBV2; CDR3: CASSEVTGVHGELFF; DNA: TGTGCCAGCAGTGAAGTGACAGGGGTTCACGGGGAGCTGTTTTTT
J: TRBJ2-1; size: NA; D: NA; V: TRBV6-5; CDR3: CASSYSASPNNEQFF; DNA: TGTGCCAGCAGTTACTCGGCTAGCCCCAACAATGAGCAGTTCTTC
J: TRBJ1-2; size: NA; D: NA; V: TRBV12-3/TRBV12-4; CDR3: CASSLPRYGYTF; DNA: TGTGCCAGCAGTTTACCCCGCTATGGCTACACCTTC
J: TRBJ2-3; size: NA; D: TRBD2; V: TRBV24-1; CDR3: CATSDYRGGTTDTQYF; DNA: TGTGCCACCAGTGATTATCGGGGGGGCACCACAGATACGCAGTATTTT
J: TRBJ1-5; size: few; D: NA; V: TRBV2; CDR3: CASSERAVNQPQHF; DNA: TGTGCCAGCAGTGAAAGGGCAGTCAATCAGCCCCAGCATTTT
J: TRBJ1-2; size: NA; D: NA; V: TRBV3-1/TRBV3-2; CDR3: CASSQGNGYTF; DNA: TGTGCCAGCAGCCAAGGGAATGGCTACACCTTC
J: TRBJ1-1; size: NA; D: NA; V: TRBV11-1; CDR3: CASTPLGEEMNTEAFF; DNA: TGTGCCAGCACCCCTTTGGGGGAGGAGATGAACACTGAAGCTTTCTTT
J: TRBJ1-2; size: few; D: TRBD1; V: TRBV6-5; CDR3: CASSQGTGGFGYTF; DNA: TGTGCCAGCAGTCAGGGGACAGGGGGCTTTGGCTACACCTTC
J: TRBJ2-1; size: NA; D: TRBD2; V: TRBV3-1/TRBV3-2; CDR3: CASSQVGAGGINEQFF; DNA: TGTGCCAGCAGCCAAGTAGGAGCGGGGGGGATCAATGAGCAGTTCTTC
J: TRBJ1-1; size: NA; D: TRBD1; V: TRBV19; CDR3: CASSIGGGTGYTEAFF; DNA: TGTGCCAGTAGTATAGGGGGCGGGACAGGGTACACTGAAGCTTTCTTT
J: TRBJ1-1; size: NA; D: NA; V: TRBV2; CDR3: CASAQDTEAFF; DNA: TGTGCCAGCGCACAGGACACTGAAGCTTTCTTT
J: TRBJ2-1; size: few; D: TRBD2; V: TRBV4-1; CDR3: CASRLYSGDAGNEQFF; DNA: TGCGCCAGCAGACTCTATAGCGGGGACGCGGGCAATGAGCAGTTCTTC
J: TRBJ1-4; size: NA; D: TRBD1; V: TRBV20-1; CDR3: CSAGTGGVF; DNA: TGCAGTGCCGGGACAGGGGGCGTTTTT
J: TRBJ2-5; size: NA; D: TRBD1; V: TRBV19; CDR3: CASSSRQGVQETQYF; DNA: TGTGCCAGTAGTTCGAGACAGGGGGTACAAGAGACCCAGTACTTC
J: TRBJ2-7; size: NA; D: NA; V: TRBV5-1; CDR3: CASSLGAGEQYF; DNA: TGCGCCAGCAGCTTGGGAGCCGGCGAGCAGTACTTC
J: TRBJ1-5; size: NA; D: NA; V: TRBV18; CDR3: CASSPGSQEYSNQPQHF; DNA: TGTGCCAGCTCACCTGGCTCACAAGAATATAGCAATCAGCCCCAGCATTTT
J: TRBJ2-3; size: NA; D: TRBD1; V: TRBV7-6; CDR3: CASSPMGGQVREATQYF; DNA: TGTGCCAGCAGCCCCATGGGGGGACAGGTCCGTGAAGCTACGCAGTATTTT
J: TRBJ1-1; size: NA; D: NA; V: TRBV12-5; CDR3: CASGLVLTREGGEAFF; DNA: TGTGCTAGTGGTTTGGTACTTACAAGAGAGGGGGGTGAAGCTTTCTTT
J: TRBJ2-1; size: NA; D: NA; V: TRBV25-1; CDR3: CASSPYRATYNEQFF; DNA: TGTGCCAGCAGTCCGTACAGGGCAACCTACAATGAGCAGTTCTTC